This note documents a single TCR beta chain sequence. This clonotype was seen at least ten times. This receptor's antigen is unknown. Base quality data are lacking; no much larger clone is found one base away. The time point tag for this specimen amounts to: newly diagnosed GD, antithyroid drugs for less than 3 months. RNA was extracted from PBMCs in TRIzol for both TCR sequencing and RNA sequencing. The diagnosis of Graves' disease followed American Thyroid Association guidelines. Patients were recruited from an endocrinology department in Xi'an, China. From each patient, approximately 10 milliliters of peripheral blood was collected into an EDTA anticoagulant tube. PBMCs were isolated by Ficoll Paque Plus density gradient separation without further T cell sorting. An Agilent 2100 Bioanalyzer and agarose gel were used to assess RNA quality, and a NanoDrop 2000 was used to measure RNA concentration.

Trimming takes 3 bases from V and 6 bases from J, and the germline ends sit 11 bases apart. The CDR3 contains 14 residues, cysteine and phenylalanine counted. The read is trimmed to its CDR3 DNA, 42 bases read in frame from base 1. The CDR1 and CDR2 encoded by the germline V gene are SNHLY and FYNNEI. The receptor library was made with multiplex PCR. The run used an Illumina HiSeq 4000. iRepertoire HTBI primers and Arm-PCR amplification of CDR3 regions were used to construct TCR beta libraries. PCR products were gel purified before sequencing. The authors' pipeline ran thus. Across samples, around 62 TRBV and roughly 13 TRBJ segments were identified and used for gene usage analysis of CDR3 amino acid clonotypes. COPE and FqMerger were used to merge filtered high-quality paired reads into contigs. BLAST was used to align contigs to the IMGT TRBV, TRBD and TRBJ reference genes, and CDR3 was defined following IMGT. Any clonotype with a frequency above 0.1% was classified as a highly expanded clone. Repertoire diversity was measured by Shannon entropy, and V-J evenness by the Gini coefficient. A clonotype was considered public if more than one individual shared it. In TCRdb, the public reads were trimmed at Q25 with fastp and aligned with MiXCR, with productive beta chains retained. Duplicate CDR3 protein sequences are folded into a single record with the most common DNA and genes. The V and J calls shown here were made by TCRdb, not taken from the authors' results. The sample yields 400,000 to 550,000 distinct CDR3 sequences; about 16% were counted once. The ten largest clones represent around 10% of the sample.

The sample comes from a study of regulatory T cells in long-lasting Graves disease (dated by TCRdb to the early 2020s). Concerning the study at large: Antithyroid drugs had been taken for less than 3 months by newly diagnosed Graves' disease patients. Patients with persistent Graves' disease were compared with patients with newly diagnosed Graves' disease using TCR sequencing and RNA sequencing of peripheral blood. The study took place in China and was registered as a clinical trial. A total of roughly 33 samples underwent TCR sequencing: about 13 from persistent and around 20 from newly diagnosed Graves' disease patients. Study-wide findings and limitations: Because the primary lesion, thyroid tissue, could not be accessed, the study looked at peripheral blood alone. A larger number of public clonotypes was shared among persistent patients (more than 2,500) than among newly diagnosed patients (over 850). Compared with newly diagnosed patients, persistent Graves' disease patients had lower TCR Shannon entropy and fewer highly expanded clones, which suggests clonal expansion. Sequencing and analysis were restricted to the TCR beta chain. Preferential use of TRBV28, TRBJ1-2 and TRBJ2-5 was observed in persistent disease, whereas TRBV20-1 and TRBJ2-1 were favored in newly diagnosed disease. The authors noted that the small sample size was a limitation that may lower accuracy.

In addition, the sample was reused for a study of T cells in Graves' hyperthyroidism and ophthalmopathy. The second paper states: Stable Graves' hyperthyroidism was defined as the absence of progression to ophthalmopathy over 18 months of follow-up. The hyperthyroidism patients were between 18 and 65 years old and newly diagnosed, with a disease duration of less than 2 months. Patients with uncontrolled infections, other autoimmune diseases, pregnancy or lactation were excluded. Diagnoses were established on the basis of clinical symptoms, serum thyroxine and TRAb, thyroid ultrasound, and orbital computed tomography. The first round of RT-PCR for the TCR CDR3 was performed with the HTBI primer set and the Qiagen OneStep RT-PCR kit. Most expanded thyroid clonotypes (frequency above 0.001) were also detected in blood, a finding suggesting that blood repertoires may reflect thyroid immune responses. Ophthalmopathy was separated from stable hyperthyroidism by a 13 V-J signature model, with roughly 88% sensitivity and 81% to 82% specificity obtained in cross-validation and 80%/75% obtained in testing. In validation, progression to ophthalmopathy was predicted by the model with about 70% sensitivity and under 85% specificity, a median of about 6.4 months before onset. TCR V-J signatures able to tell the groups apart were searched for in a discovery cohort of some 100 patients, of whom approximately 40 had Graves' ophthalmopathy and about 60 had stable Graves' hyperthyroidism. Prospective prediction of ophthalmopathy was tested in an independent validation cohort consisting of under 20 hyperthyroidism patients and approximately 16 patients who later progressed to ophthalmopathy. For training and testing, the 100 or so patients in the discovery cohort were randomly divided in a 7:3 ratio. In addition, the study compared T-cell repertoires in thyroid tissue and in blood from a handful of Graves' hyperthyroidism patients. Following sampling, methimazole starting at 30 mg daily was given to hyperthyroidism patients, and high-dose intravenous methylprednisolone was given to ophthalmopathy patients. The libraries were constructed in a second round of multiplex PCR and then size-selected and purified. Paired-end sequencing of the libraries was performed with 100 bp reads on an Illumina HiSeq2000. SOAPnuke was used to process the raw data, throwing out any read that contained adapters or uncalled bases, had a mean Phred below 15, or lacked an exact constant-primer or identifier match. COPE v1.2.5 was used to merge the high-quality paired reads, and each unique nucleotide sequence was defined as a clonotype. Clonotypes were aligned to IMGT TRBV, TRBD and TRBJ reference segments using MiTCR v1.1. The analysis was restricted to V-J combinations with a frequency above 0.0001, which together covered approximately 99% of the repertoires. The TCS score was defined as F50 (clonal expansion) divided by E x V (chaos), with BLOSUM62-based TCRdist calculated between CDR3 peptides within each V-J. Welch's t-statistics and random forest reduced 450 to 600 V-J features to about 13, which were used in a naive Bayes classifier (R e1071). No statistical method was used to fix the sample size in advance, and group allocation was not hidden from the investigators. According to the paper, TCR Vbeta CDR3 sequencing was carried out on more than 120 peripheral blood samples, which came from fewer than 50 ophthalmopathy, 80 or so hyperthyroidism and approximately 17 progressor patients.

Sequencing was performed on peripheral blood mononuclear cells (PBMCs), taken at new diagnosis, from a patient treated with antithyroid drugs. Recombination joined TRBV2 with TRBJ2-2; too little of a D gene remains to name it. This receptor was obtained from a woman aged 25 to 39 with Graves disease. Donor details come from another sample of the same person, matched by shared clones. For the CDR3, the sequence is CASSDRELAGELFF. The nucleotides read TGTGCCAGCAGTGATAGGGAATTGGCCGGGGAGCTGTTTTTT.